This T cell receptor beta chain was recorded in a study of cytomegalovirus exposure and HLA in healthy donors. Study-wide points: It was reportedly the case that the classifier diagnosed cytomegalovirus status with high specificity and sensitivity. Some V segments, including TRBV6-2 and TRBV6-3, were excluded as indistinguishable. It was fewer than 200 TCR beta chains that were listed as cytomegalovirus-associated.

With 60 Vbeta and 13 Jbeta primers, the PCR was carried out. TCRdb keeps only in-frame clones here, not all; method: immunoSEQ multiplex PCR. The sample includes around 110,000 clones, 81% of them seen just once. Details on this clone: Its cognate antigen is unknown.

Germline CDR1 reads SGDLS; CDR2 reads YYNGEE. CDR3 length equals 18 residues. V dropped 2 bases and J dropped 6; count of bases not matched to a gene: 10. The chain joins TRBV9 to TRBJ2-1; TRBD2 matches 14 bases. The specimen sequenced was PBMCs. This TCR derives from a man aged 30 to 39 in good health and CMV-seronegative. The CDR3 DNA reads TGTGCCAGCAGCGTCTGGCCGATGGGACTAGCGGGAGCCAATGAGCAGTTCTTC. Its translation is CASSVWPMGLAGANEQFF.